This section outlines one T cell receptor (beta chain) sequence together with its context. Per the study methods: Scientists estimated how many nucleated cells there were by amplifying reference gene primers. Only in-frame clones appear in the TCRdb table, and some are missing; sequencing was by immunoSEQ multiplex PCR. The V and J calls and clone size were taken over from that table, and D and trimming were inferred from the DNA. The table lists more than 85,000 clones, around nine tenths of them singletons. The entry originates in a study of blood T cell repertoires in COVID-19. Study as a whole: COVID-19 samples from acute and convalescent phases originated in the United States, Italy and Spain. Sample material is recorded as cDNA or gDNA derived from T cells, B-cell-depleted T cells, or PBMCs.

V was cut by 5 bases and J by 10 bases, with 18 bases left in between. Germline V CDR1 and CDR2: SGHTA, FQGTGA. This CDR3 spans 14 amino acids. The receptor comes from a man in his 70s with acute or convalescent COVID-19. The specimen sequenced was peripheral blood. V and J are TRBV7-3 and TRBJ2-1, with D possibly being TRBD2 (5 bases). CDR3 in amino acids: CASSAGGYPREQFF. The CDR3 bases are TGTGCCAGCAGCGCTGGAGGCTACCCCAGGGAGCAGTTCTTC.